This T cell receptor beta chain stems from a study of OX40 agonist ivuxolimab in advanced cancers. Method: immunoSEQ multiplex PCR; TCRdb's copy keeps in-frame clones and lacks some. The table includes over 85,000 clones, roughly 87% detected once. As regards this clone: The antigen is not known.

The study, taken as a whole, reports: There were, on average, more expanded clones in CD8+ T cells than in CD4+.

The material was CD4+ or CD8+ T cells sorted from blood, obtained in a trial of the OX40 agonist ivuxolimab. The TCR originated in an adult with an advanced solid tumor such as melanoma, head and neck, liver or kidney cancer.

Here the CDR3 DNA reads TGTGCCAGCAGTTTCCGGGGAAACAATCAGCCCCAGCATTTT. Translating gives CASSFRGNNQPQHF. V usage is TRBV27 and J usage is TRBJ1-5; D is unresolved. The CDR3 loop spans 14 amino acids. Germline V gene lookup returns CDR1 MNHEY and CDR2 SMNVEV (reference sequence). V was shortened by 3 bases and J by 3 bases, with 9 bases between the two germline ends.